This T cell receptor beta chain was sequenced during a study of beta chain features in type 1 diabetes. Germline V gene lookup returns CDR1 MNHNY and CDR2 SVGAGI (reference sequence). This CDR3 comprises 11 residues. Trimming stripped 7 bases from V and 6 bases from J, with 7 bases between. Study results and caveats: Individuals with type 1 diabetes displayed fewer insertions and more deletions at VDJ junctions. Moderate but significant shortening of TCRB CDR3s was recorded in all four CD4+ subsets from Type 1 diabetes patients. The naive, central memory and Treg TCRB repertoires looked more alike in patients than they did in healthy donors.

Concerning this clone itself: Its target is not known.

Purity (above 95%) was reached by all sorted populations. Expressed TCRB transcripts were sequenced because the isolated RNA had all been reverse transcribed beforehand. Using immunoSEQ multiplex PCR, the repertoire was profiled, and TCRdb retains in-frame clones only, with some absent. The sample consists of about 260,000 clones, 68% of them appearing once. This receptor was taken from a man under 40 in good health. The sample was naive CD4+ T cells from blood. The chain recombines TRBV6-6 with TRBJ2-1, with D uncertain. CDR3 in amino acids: CASMMSNEQFF. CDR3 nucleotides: TGTGCCAGCATGATGAGCAATGAGCAGTTCTTC.